The 5 T cell receptor beta chains below come from one sample, sequenced in a study of response to subunit inactivated influenza vaccine. One entry per CDR3 protein results from TCRdb running MiXCR on the RT-PCR reads. The profile shows over 800,000 distinct CDR3 sequences, 21% of them singletons. Material: PBMCs from blood, obtained less than 6 days after vaccination. All receptors come from a man aged 45-65 years who received an inactivated influenza vaccine.

The chain links TRBV29-1 to TRBJ2-2; D gene ambiguous. Trimming removed 3 bases at V and 3 bases at J, with 5 bases between. The CDR3 length is 12 residues. Germline V gene sequence: CDR1 SQVTM, CDR2 ANQGSEA. CDR3 sequence: CSVECDTGELFF. DNA for the CDR3: TGCAGCGTTGAGTGTGACACCGGGGAGCTGTTTTTT.

The V call is TRBV27, the J call TRBJ2-6; D gene ambiguous. Deletions cut 11 bases from V and 2 bases from J, with 16 bases between. Germline V lookup: CDR1 MNHEY, CDR2 SMNVEV (reference sequence). The CDR3 has 15 residues. The CDR3 DNA follows: TGTGCCGTACAGTCAATTAGGGCTGGGGCCAACGTCCTGACTTTC. Translation gives CAVQSIRAGANVLTF.

This clonotype was detected only a few times. The chain has TRBV7-2 and TRBJ2-5; D tentatively fits TRBD1 or TRBD2 (6 bases each). Between the trimmed V and J ends, which lost 1 base and 5 bases, there was a span of 14 bases. This CDR3 has 15 amino acids. CDR1 is SGHTA, CDR2 FQGNSA, per germline. The CDR3 loop reads CASSLGVQGRETQYF. The CDR3 DNA sequence: TGTGCCAGCAGCTTAGGAGTCCAGGGGAGGGAGACCCAGTACTTC.

This clonotype was seen at least ten times. The chain employs TRBV28 and TRBJ2-4; 10 bases are a match to TRBD2. The germline V gene encodes CDR1 MDHEN and CDR2 SYDVKM. The CDR3 sequence is 16 residues long. The J segment lost 5 bases and the V segment lost 2 bases, leaving 6 bases of the junction unmatched. DNA for the CDR3: TGTGCCAGCAGTTTAGGCCCCGGACTAGCGGAAAACATTCAGTACTTC. Translating it yields CASSLGPGLAENIQYF.

This clonotype was observed a few times. The V call is TRBV6-5, the J call TRBJ2-5; D is unclear. V was trimmed by 0 bases and J by 0 bases, leaving 5 bases between them. From germline, CDR1 is MNHEY and CDR2 SVGAGI. The CDR3 has 14 residues. The CDR3 region has the DNA TGTGCCAGCAGTTACTCGGGCAACCAAGAGACCCAGTACTTC. This sequence encodes CASSYSGNQETQYF.